The 9 T cell receptor beta chains reported below all come from one sample, sequenced in a study of response to subunit inactivated influenza vaccine. TCRdb itself ran the RT-PCR reads through MiXCR, one entry per CDR3 protein. The data contain about 780,000 distinct CDR3 sequences, around 18% of them singletons. The material was PBMCs from blood, obtained 5 days after vaccination. The receptors originated from a man aged 45-65 years who received an inactivated influenza vaccine.

The J gene is TRBJ2-2, the V gene TRBV11-2; D not resolved. Germline V lookup: CDR1 SGHAT, CDR2 FQNNGV. V lost 5 bases and J 4 bases, leaving 17 bases between the germline ends. The CDR3 runs to 16 residues. The CDR3 nucleotides read TGTGCCAGCAGCCCCCCTCGCACATGGGGCACCGGGGAGCTGTTTTTT. It translates to CASSPPRTWGTGELFF.

This clonotype was observed many times. The chain links TRBV5-1 to TRBJ1-6; the D gene is possibly TRBD1 (5 bases). The CDR3 has 15 amino acids. Germline values: CDR1 SGHRS, CDR2 YFSETQ. V was cut by 0 bases and J by 9 bases, with 13 bases left in between. The CDR3 loop is CASSLAGREVSPLHF. Here the CDR3 DNA reads TGCGCCAGCAGCTTGGCGGGCAGGGAGGTTTCACCCCTCCACTTT. Looking up the rest from reference TRBV5-1 and TRBJ1-6 gives the full variable domain: KAGVTQTPRYLIKTRGQQVTLSCSPISGHRSVSWYQQTPGQGLQFLFEYFSETQRNKGNFPGRFSGRQFSNSRSEMNVSTLELGDSALYLCASSLAGREVSPLHFGNGTRLTVT.

This clonotype occurred many times. The chain combines TRBV5-1 with TRBJ1-2, with D perhaps matching TRBD1 (5 bases). Germline-derived CDR1 and CDR2 are SGHRS and YFSETQ. The V end was cut by 0 bases, the J end by 8 bases, with 11 bases between. The CDR3 has 13 residues. The CDR3 nucleotides read TGCGCCAGCAGCTTGGATGGGCAGGGAGGCTACACCTTC. Its translation: CASSLDGQGGYTF.

This clonotype was seen a few times. The CDR3 spells CATSRVPGQGSYEQYF. In nucleotides, the CDR3 is TGTGCCACCAGCAGAGTACCGGGACAGGGGTCGTACGAGCAGTACTTC. J is TRBJ2-7 and V is TRBV15, with 10 positions matching TRBD1. The ends lost 1 base at V and 4 bases at J; junction bases unmatched: 7. Germline CDR1 and CDR2: LNHNV and YYDKDF (reference sequence). The CDR3 runs to 16 residues.

The rearrangement joins TRBV20-1 to TRBJ2-1, with TRBD2 matching over 7 bases. The germline V gene encodes CDR1 DFQATT and CDR2 SNEGSKA (reference sequence). With V trimmed by 0 bases and J by 2 bases, 10 bases remained unmatched. The length of the CDR3 is 17 residues. The CDR3 DNA sequence: TGCAGTGCTAGAGATGGGGAGGGTCTTAGGCCCTACAATGAGCAGTTCTTC. Translating it yields CSARDGEGLRPYNEQFF.

This clonotype was counted a few times. The chain carries TRBV9 and TRBJ2-7; D remains unclear. The CDR3 sequence is 13 residues long. The V gene's germline CDR1 is SGDLS and CDR2 YYNGEE. V dropped 5 bases and J dropped 0 bases, with 9 bases sitting between them. The CDR3 bases are TGTGCCAGCAGTGGGCTAAGCTCCTACGAGCAGTACTTC. This gives the protein CASSGLSSYEQYF.

This clonotype was detected many times. This chain connects TRBV9 to TRBJ2-7; D is undetermined. The CDR3 loop spans 14 amino acids. CDR1 is SGDLS and CDR2 is YYNGEE in the germline V gene. Trimming pared 4 bases from V and 4 bases from J, leaving 15 bases between. CDR3 nucleotide sequence: TGTGCCAGCAGCCCCTCAGGCCAACTTTACGAGCAGTACTTC. It encodes CASSPSGQLYEQYF. The full variable domain, with the rest looked up from reference TRBV9 and TRBJ2-7, is DSGVTQTPKHLITATGQRVTLRCSPRSGDLSVYWYQQSLDQGLQFLIQYYNGEERAKGNILERFSAQQFPDLHSELNLSSLELGDSALYFCASSPSGQLYEQYFGPGTRLTVT.

The rearrangement uses TRBV5-1 and TRBJ1-1; D ambiguous. The CDR3 consists of 15 residues. Germline V gene sequence: CDR1 SGHRS, CDR2 YFSETQ. V was pared by 3 bases and J by 4 bases, with 16 bases between. CDR3 nucleotides: TGCGCCAGCAGCTCGACCAGGACGGGTCCCACTGAAGCTTTCTTT. Translated, it gives CASSSTRTGPTEAFF.

The chain joins TRBV20-1 to TRBJ2-1; 8 nucleotides line up with TRBD2. The CDR3 extends over 14 amino acids. CDR1 DFQATT and CDR2 SNEGSKA come from the germline V gene (reference sequence). J was trimmed by 2 bases and V by 3 bases; bases with no gene match: 3. The CDR3 coding sequence is TGCAGTGCTAGTGGGACTAGAGCCTACAATGAGCAGTTCTTC. Its translation is CSASGTRAYNEQFF.